These 20 T cell receptor beta chains were all obtained from the same sample, sequenced in a study of healthy donors' naive CD4 and CD8 T cells. A linear amplification protocol produced the TCR libraries from roughly 550 ng of total RNA. MiXCR, run by TCRdb on the reads, gives a single entry per CDR3 protein. The sample consists of roughly 200,000 distinct CDR3 sequences, about four fifths of them appearing once. The sequenced material came from naive CD4+ and CD8+ T cells sorted from blood, pooled from several donors. These receptors originate from a pool of human donors in good health; the sample pools cells from several healthy donors.

The chain has TRBV12-3 or TRBV12-4 and TRBJ2-7, with D maybe TRBD1 (5 bases). The V and J ends lost 3 bases and 0 bases respectively, with 9 bases between them. CDR3 length: 14 amino acids. The CDR3, as DNA: TGTGCCAGCAGTTTCCATAGGGGCTCCTACGAGCAGTACTTC. It yields the protein CASSFHRGSYEQYF.

V usage is TRBV6-5 and J usage is TRBJ2-6, with D possibly being TRBD1 (5 bases). Germline CDR1 and CDR2: MNHEY and SVGAGI. V lost 6 bases and J 1 base, leaving 13 bases between the germline ends. This CDR3 has 16 residues. The CDR3 DNA reads TGTGCCAGCAGACCTTCAGGGATGTCTGGGGCCAACGTCCTGACTTTC. This codes for CASRPSGMSGANVLTF.

The chain has TRBV5-1 and TRBJ2-7; 9 bases match TRBD2. V trimming: 2 bases; J trimming: 4 bases; junction bases outside the gene matches: 4. The CDR3 spans 14 residues. Germline V gives CDR1 SGHRS, CDR2 YFSETQ. CDR3 nucleotides: TGCGCCAGCAGCTTTATAGCGGGGGAATACGAGCAGTACTTC. Translated: CASSFIAGEYEQYF.

The V gene is TRBV15, the J gene TRBJ1-2, with D hard to call. This CDR3 is built from 15 residues. Germline V gene data show CDR1 as LNHNV and CDR2 as YYDKDF (reference sequence). V lost 0 bases, J lost 0 bases, and 8 bases lay in between. CDR3 nucleotide sequence: TGTGCCACCAGCAGAGATGGTACAGCTAACTATGGCTACACCTTC. Residues: CATSRDGTANYGYTF.

The chain has TRBV29-1 and TRBJ1-1; TRBD1 is a possible D gene (6 bases). This CDR3 spans 14 amino acids. Germline loops: CDR1 SQVTM, CDR2 ANQGSEA. V lost 5 bases, J lost 0 bases, and 13 bases lay in between. The CDR3 DNA is TGCAGCGTTCTTGAGGGGACACTGAACACTGAAGCTTTCTTT. This codes for CSVLEGTLNTEAFF.

The table lists this clonotype with a few counts. The chain links TRBV11-2 to TRBJ2-5; D gene uncertain. The CDR3 is 13 residues long. Germline CDR1 is SGHAT and CDR2 is FQNNGV. V dropped 2 bases and J dropped 5 bases, with 9 bases sitting between them. The CDR3 coding sequence is TGTGCCAGCAGCTTATCCAGGCAGGAGACCCAGTACTTC. Its protein product is CASSLSRQETQYF.

The chain is built from TRBV7-8 and TRBJ2-7; 9 bases are a match to TRBD2. Germline values: CDR1 SGHVS, CDR2 FQNEAQ. This CDR3 has 15 residues. The V and J ends lost 1 base and 2 bases, in that order; junction bases with no gene match: 3. The CDR3 protein is CASSLVSGRPYEQYF. CDR3 in DNA: TGTGCCAGCAGCTTAGTTAGCGGGAGACCCTACGAGCAGTACTTC.

J is TRBJ1-3 and V is TRBV29-1, with D uncertain. Germline V gives CDR1 SQVTM, CDR2 ANQGSEA. V shed 7 bases and J shed 0 bases, with 13 bases lying between them. The CDR3 spans 14 residues. DNA of the CDR3: TGCAGCGCCGCACTTGGACGCTCTGGAAACACCATATATTTT. Translated: CSAALGRSGNTIYF.

This clonotype has just a few counts. The V and J genes are TRBV6-6 and TRBJ2-5; D perhaps matches TRBD2 (6 bases). The V gene lost 2 bases and the J gene lost 2 bases, with 9 bases spanning the gap. The CDR3 covers 14 residues. Germline CDR1 MNHNY, CDR2 SVGAGI (reference sequence). CDR3 sequence: CASSYRGSQETQYF. CDR3 DNA: TGTGCCAGCAGTTACCGGGGGAGTCAAGAGACCCAGTACTTC.

The chain employs TRBV29-1 and TRBJ2-5; no clear D gene. Trimming pared 7 bases from V and 1 base from J, leaving 13 bases between. The CDR3 runs 13 residues. Per the germline V gene, CDR1 is SQVTM and CDR2 is ANQGSEA. The CDR3 is CSGRGRFQETQYF. CDR3 sequence (DNA): TGCAGCGGCCGAGGTCGTTTCCAAGAGACCCAGTACTTC.

This clonotype was seen only a few times. The chain carries TRBV19 and TRBJ1-1, with TRBD1 matching over 9 bases. The CDR3 length is 15 residues. Germline trimming cut 6 bases from V and 4 bases from J; bases unmatched to any gene: 9. CDR1 LNHDA and CDR2 SQIVND come from the germline V gene (reference sequence). The DNA for the CDR3 is TGTGCCAGTAGACTACAGGGGGCTGTCATCACTGAAGCTTTCTTT. The encoded protein is CASRLQGAVITEAFF.

V is TRBV6-6 and J is TRBJ1-5; 9 positions agree with TRBD1. Trimming at V came to 2 bases and at J to 0 bases, leaving 5 bases not matched to a gene. The CDR3 loop spans 17 amino acids. The germline gives CDR1 MNHNY, CDR2 SVGAGI (reference sequence). The CDR3: CASSYRRTGDSNQPQHF. CDR3 bases: TGTGCCAGCAGTTACCGCCGGACAGGGGATAGCAATCAGCCCCAGCATTTT.

This clonotype was seen only once. A junction boundary mismatches the germline segment, possibly from a read error. This chain connects TRBV27 to TRBJ2-7; D call uncertain. Germline loops: CDR1 MNHEY, CDR2 SMNVEV (reference sequence). The CDR3 is 15 amino acids. CDR3 in amino acids: CASSLAPGYSYEQYF. The CDR3 DNA reads as TGTGCCAGCAGTTTAGCCCCCGGGTACTCCTATGAGCAGTACTTC.

This clonotype appeared a few times. This chain connects TRBV4-3 to TRBJ2-5; D is unresolved. The CDR3 sequence is 13 residues long. The germline V gene has CDR1 LGHNA and CDR2 YSLEER. The V gene lost 0 bases and the J gene lost 5 bases, with 7 bases spanning the gap. CDR3 sequence (DNA): TGCGCCAGCAGCCAAGAGCAAAGGGAGACCCAGTACTTC. This gives the protein CASSQEQRETQYF.

CDR3 sequence reads: CAISSRQQVRSGANVLTF. Here the CDR3 DNA reads TGTGCCATCAGCTCCAGGCAACAAGTACGCTCTGGGGCCAACGTCCTGACTTTC. The genes are TRBV10-3 and TRBJ2-6; D gene unclear. V lost 6 bases and J lost 0, with 18 bases in between. The CDR3 contains 18 residues. The germline gives CDR1 ENHRY, CDR2 SYGVKD.

This rearrangement joins TRBV7-8 to TRBJ2-3, with 10 nucleotides matching TRBD2. V lost 0 bases to trimming and J lost 4 bases; unmatched junction nucleotides: 7. From germline, CDR1 is SGHVS and CDR2 FQNEAQ. This CDR3 has 17 residues. CDR3 bases: TGTGCCAGCAGCTTAGCGATCCTAGCGGGAGAGGCAGATACGCAGTATTTT. It is translated as CASSLAILAGEADTQYF.

The chain couples TRBV6-6 to TRBJ2-3; 11 positions agree with TRBD1. This CDR3 is 15 amino acids long. J was trimmed by 1 base and V by 7 bases; bases with no gene match: 4. CDR1 is MNHNY and CDR2 is SVGAGI in the germline V gene (reference sequence). The CDR3 DNA is TGTGCCAGCACGGACAGGGGGCGAGGCACAGATACGCAGTATTTT. It codes for CASTDRGRGTDTQYF.

CDR3 nucleotides: TGTGCCAGCAGTTACGTAGGGGTGAATGAGCAGTTCTTC. It yields the protein CASSYVGVNEQFF. The rearrangement uses TRBV6-5 and TRBJ2-7; possible D gene TRBD1, 5 bases. The J call may be mistaken, given a closer DNA end match to TRBJ2-1. The CDR3 length is 13 residues. The V gene's germline CDR1 is MNHEY and CDR2 SVGAGI.

J is TRBJ2-5 and V is TRBV7-2; 10 positions agree with TRBD2. Germline values: CDR1 SGHTA, CDR2 FQGNSA. This CDR3 spans 20 amino acids. V lost 5 bases and J lost 5; bases outside the gene matches: 23. CDR3 coding DNA: TGTGCCAGCAGCCCCCTAAGAACCCGTCTAGCGGGAGTGGGGGCGGAGACCCAGTACTTC. The encoded protein is CASSPLRTRLAGVGAETQYF.

The gene calls are TRBV15 and TRBJ2-5, with D unresolved. Trimming shortened V by 0 bases and J by 5 bases, and 1 base separated the two germline ends. The germline V gene encodes CDR1 LNHNV and CDR2 YYDKDF (reference sequence). There are 11 residues in the CDR3. The CDR3 sequence is CATSRDETQYF. For the CDR3, the DNA is TGTGCCACCAGCAGAGATGAGACCCAGTACTTC.